The 5 T cell receptor beta chains below all came from one sample that was sequenced in a study of T-cell reconstitution after alpha-beta-depleted transplantation in children. It was with unique molecular identifiers that the TCRbeta library was prepared. TCRdb fed the PCR reads into MiXCR, producing one record per CDR3 protein. The sample has roughly 590,000 distinct CDR3 sequences; around 17% are singletons. Source: PBMCs from the stem cell graft donor, taken from the stem cell graft. The receptors were gathered from a human donor who donated a stem cell graft to a child with acute myeloid leukemia.

This clonotype was picked up many times. CDR3 bases: TGTGCCAGCAGTTTCACTAGCGGGGGGTTTGATACGCAGTATTTT. Translation gives CASSFTSGGFDTQYF. This chain connects TRBV27 to TRBJ2-3, with 12 bases fitting TRBD2. With V trimmed by 3 bases and J by 6 bases, 4 bases remained unmatched. From germline, CDR1 is MNHEY and CDR2 SMNVEV (reference sequence). The CDR3 is 15 amino acids.

This clonotype was seen repeatedly, ten times or more. The chain uses TRBV20-1 and TRBJ1-1; D is ambiguous. The CDR3 has 12 amino acids. Between the trimmed V and J ends, which lost 5 bases and 11 bases, there was a span of 18 bases. The germline gives CDR1 DFQATT, CDR2 SNEGSKA (reference sequence). CDR3 sequence: CSALGGQDFAFF. CDR3 in DNA: TGCAGTGCTTTGGGAGGTCAGGATTTCGCTTTCTTT.

This chain links TRBV9 with TRBJ2-7; 10 nucleotides line up with TRBD1. Germline values: CDR1 SGDLS, CDR2 YYNGEE. The V segment lost 0 bases and the J segment 2 bases; nucleotides outside the gene matches: 5. This CDR3 comprises 16 residues. This chain's CDR3 is CASSVAEGTGAYEQYF. CDR3 coding DNA: TGTGCCAGCAGCGTAGCTGAGGGGACAGGGGCCTACGAGCAGTACTTC.

This clonotype was picked up a small number of times. The chain joins TRBV20-1 to TRBJ2-7; D might be TRBD1 (8 bases). CDR1 and CDR2 from the germline V gene are DFQATT and SNEGSKA (reference sequence). CDR3 size: 14 residues. V lost 6 bases and J lost 2, with 17 bases in between. The CDR3 DNA is TGCAGTGCGAGCGGGACAGGCGAAACCTACGAGCAGTACGTC. It translates to CSASGTGETYEQYV.

This clonotype was found a few times. The chain carries TRBV7-2 and TRBJ2-7; 10 positions agree with TRBD1. Germline V lookup: CDR1 SGHTA, CDR2 FQGNSA. The V segment lost 6 bases and the J segment 3 bases; nucleotides outside the gene matches: 8. The CDR3 is made up of 15 amino acids. As DNA, the CDR3 is TGTGCCAGCAGAGAGGAGACAGGGGGCGTCTACGAGCAGTACTTC. This translates into CASREETGGVYEQYF.